This T cell receptor beta chain comes out of a study of blood T cells in healthy people across ages. Study-wide results and limits: Using unsorted PBMCs precluded a conclusive naive versus antigen-experienced comparison.

The second PCR ran roughly 7 to 12 cycles with a sample-barcoded 5' primer and J-beta primers. Each CDR3 protein gets one entry after TCRdb re-called the 5' RACE reads with MiXCR. Of roughly 1.6 million distinct CDR3 sequences in the sample, approximately 32% were seen once. This clonotype was observed a single time. Its target is not known. Trimming cost V 3 bases and J 6 bases, with 15 bases left between them. The CDR3 length is 14 residues. Samples each yielded at least 6 micrograms of total RNA. This rearrangement joins TRBV12-3 or TRBV12-4 to TRBJ2-7; D might be TRBD1 or TRBD2, each matching 5 bases. This TCR came from a woman in her 30s in good health. The material sequenced was blood. The chain's CDR3 is CASSLGDNLSEQYV. CDR3 bases: TGTGCCAGCAGTTTGGGGGATAATCTTTCCGAGCAGTACGTC.